This T cell receptor beta chain is drawn from a study of blood T cell repertoires in COVID-19. At the level of the study: From T cells, B-cell-depleted T cells, or PBMCs came the material, which was cDNA or gDNA.

Seattle cases were enrolled at active infection and followed longitudinally. Sequenced by immunoSEQ multiplex PCR; TCRdb stores in-frame clones only, minus some. The sample yields hundreds of thousands of clones, around 87% seen once. Sequenced: peripheral blood. The sequence was obtained from a woman aged 50 to 60 with COVID-19, enrolled during active disease.

This CDR3 is CAGRGQGIKNEQFF. The CDR3 nucleotides read TGTGCCGGTAGGGGACAGGGGATTAAGAATGAGCAGTTCTTC. V usage is TRBV2 and J usage is TRBJ2-1; 10 bases fit TRBD1. The germline CDR1 and CDR2 sequences are SNHLY and FYNNEI. CDR3 length: 14 amino acids. The V gene end was trimmed by 11 bases and the J gene end by 7 bases; junction bases not matched to a gene: 11.